A selection of T cell receptor beta chains follows, all from one sample in a study of blood T cell repertoires in COVID-19. Sequenced by immunoSEQ multiplex PCR; TCRdb stores in-frame clones only, minus some. This table has about 67,000 clones, around 89% appearing once. Sequencing was done on a sample of peripheral blood. These TCRs come from a woman in her sixties or seventies with acute or convalescent COVID-19. Both conserved end residues are part of each CDR3. The order of the fields is D gene, V gene, J gene, clone size, CDR3 DNA, CDR3 protein. D genes are given only for firm matches. Clone size appears in some rows only: once, few, many, or a class for an expanded clone.

NA,TRBV30,TRBJ1-6,NA,TGTGCCTGGAGTGCTCGGGGTGGTAATTCACCCCTCCACTTT,CAWSARGGNSPLHF
NA,TRBV19,TRBJ1-2,NA,TGTGCCAGTAGTATACAGGCCTCTCCGAATAACTATGGCTACACCTTC,CASSIQASPNNYGYTF
TRBD2,TRBV5-4,TRBJ2-4,NA,TGTGCCAGCAGCTTGGCCGGACTAGCGGGGGGAAACATTCAGTACTTC,CASSLAGLAGGNIQYF
TRBD2,TRBV5-1,TRBJ2-2,NA,TGCGCCAGCAGCTTGGCTAGCGGGAGGGCCTGGGCCGGGGAGCTGTTTTTT,CASSLASGRAWAGELFF
TRBD1,TRBV7-9,TRBJ2-3,NA,TGTGCCAGCAGCCCGAGACGAATCGGGACAGGGGGCGACACAGATACGCAGTATTTT,CASSPRRIGTGGDTDTQYF
NA,TRBV4-3,TRBJ1-4,NA,TGCGCCAGCAGCCAAGGGACAGTTGCAACTAATGAAAAACTGTTTTTT,CASSQGTVATNEKLFF
NA,TRBV6-5,TRBJ1-4,NA,TGTGCCAGCAAAGGGGTCCCTAATGAAAAACTGTTTTTT,CASKGVPNEKLFF
TRBD2,TRBV6-4,TRBJ2-1,NA,TGTGCCAGCAGTCCTAGCGGGAGGCTTACCTACAATGAGCAGTTCTTC,CASSPSGRLTYNEQFF
TRBD2,TRBV9,TRBJ2-1,few,TGTGCCAGCAGCGTAGCGGGAGGGTACGGTGAGCAGTTCTTC,CASSVAGGYGEQFF
NA,TRBV9,TRBJ1-6,NA,TGTGCCAGCAGCGTTGGGGACACCCTTTCACCCCTCCACTTT,CASSVGDTLSPLHF
TRBD1,TRBV5-1,TRBJ1-1,NA,TGCGCCAGCAGCTGGGGGCTTACAGGGGGCGCAAGGATGAACACTGAAGCTTTCTTT,CASSWGLTGGARMNTEAFF
NA,TRBV5-4,TRBJ1-2,NA,TGTGCCAGCAGCTTGGTCGGGGGGGAGGTTGGCTACACCTTC,CASSLVGGEVGYTF
TRBD1,TRBV6-5,TRBJ2-5,NA,TGTGCCAGCAGTCCCGGGACAGGGAGGGAGACCCAGTACTTC,CASSPGTGRETQYF
TRBD2,TRBV2,TRBJ2-3,once,TGTGCCAGCAGTGACCTCCTCGGGAGGGGAACAGATACGCAGTATTTT,CASSDLLGRGTDTQYF
TRBD1,TRBV3-1/TRBV3-2,TRBJ1-2,NA,TGTGCCAGCAGCCAAGGCAGGGGAGACAGGGTCGGTGGCTACACCTTC,CASSQGRGDRVGGYTF
TRBD1,TRBV29-1,TRBJ2-5,NA,TGCAGCGTCGGACAGGGGAAGAGGGAGACCCAGTACTTC,CSVGQGKRETQYF
TRBD2,TRBV5-1,TRBJ2-1,once,TGCGCCAGCAGCGCCGGGACTAGTTCGAATGAGCAGTTCTTC,CASSAGTSSNEQFF
NA,TRBV9,TRBJ1-2,few,TGTGCCAGCAGCGTCTCGCAGGGGATCTATGGCTACACCTTC,CASSVSQGIYGYTF
NA,TRBV14,TRBJ1-2,NA,TGTGCCAGCAGCCAAGCCCCTGCTATGGGCTACACCTTC,CASSQAPAMGYTF
TRBD1,TRBV19,TRBJ1-1,NA,TGTGCCAGTATCTCGGACAGGGGCGACACTGAAGCTTTCTTT,CASISDRGDTEAFF
NA,TRBV30,TRBJ1-2,NA,TGTGCCTGGAGTACCGGGGCAGGGGCCATCTACACCTTC,CAWSTGAGAIYTF
TRBD1,TRBV7-2,TRBJ1-1,few,TGTGCCAGCAGCTTACGACAGGGGAACACTGAAGCTTTCTTT,CASSLRQGNTEAFF
TRBD1,TRBV19,TRBJ1-5,NA,TGTGCCAGCCTGGGACAGGGGGCGTTCAATCAGCCCCAGCATTTT,CASLGQGAFNQPQHF
NA,TRBV5-1,TRBJ2-1,few,TGCGCCAGCAGCTTGGGTTTAGCGGCAAGCTCCTACAATGAGCAGTTCTTC,CASSLGLAASSYNEQFF
NA,TRBV20-1,TRBJ1-1,NA,TGCAGTGCTAGCAAGGGGCCCAAGGCTTTCTTT,CSASKGPKAFF
NA,TRBV9,TRBJ1-3,NA,TGTGCCAGCAGCGTAGGCAGAAGCTCTGGAAACACCATATATTTT,CASSVGRSSGNTIYF
NA,TRBV9,TRBJ1-3,NA,TGTGCCAGCAGACCCCGGGACACTGGAAACACCATATATTTT,CASRPRDTGNTIYF
TRBD2,TRBV6-2/TRBV6-3,TRBJ2-2,NA,TGTGCCAGCAGCAGCCCCCCAGTTGCGGGGGGGCCGCGGACCGGGGAGCTGTTTTTT,CASSSPPVAGGPRTGELFF
TRBD1,TRBV27,TRBJ1-1,NA,TGTGCCAGCAGTTTGTCGGACAGGGGGACTGAAGCTTTCTTT,CASSLSDRGTEAFF
NA,TRBV6-1,TRBJ1-4,NA,TGTGCCAGCAGTGAATGGGGGGGCACTAATGAAAAACTGTTTTTT,CASSEWGGTNEKLFF
NA,TRBV4-3,TRBJ2-3,NA,TGCGCCAGCAGCCAAGGCCAAACCCGGGACTCAGCTACAACAGATACGCAGTATTTT,CASSQGQTRDSATTDTQYF
TRBD2,TRBV24-1,TRBJ2-1,NA,TGTGCCACCAGTGGTACTAGCGGGAGAGGAAACAATGAGCAGTTCTTC,CATSGTSGRGNNEQFF
NA,TRBV2,TRBJ1-4,NA,TGTGCCAGCAGTGATTGGGGGGAAGCTAATGAAAAACTGTTTTTT,CASSDWGEANEKLFF
NA,TRBV3-1/TRBV3-2,TRBJ2-3,NA,TGTGCCAGCAGCCAAGGGTCGTTGGGTAATCAGGGTACGCAGTATTTT,CASSQGSLGNQGTQYF
NA,TRBV19,TRBJ1-1,NA,TGTGCCAGTAGTATAGCCCCCGACATCACTGAAGCTTTCTTT,CASSIAPDITEAFF
NA,TRBV5-1,TRBJ1-1,NA,TGCGCCAGCAGCCCGGGGTCGAGTAACACTGAAGCTTTCTTT,CASSPGSSNTEAFF
NA,TRBV12-5,TRBJ2-1,once,TGTGCTAGTGGTTTGGGGCGGTACAATGAGCAGTTCTTC,CASGLGRYNEQFF
NA,TRBV4-1,TRBJ1-1,once,TGCGCCAGCAGCTACGACAGCAACACTGAAGCTTTCTTT,CASSYDSNTEAFF
TRBD1,TRBV4-1,TRBJ1-5,NA,TGCGCCAGCAGCCAAGAAGGGGGCTTCGGGAGCCAGCCCCAGCATTTT,CASSQEGGFGSQPQHF
NA,TRBV9,TRBJ1-2,NA,TGTGCCAGCAGCGTAGGCAGGGGAGGGGGCTACACCTTC,CASSVGRGGGYTF
TRBD1,TRBV5-1,TRBJ1-1,NA,TGCGCCAGCAGCTTGGGACAGGGTTGGAACACTGAAGCTTTCTTT,CASSLGQGWNTEAFF
TRBD1,TRBV28,TRBJ2-5,few,TGTGCCAGCAGTTCTCACCTGACAGGGCGGCAAGAGACCCAGTACTTC,CASSSHLTGRQETQYF
NA,TRBV5-1,TRBJ2-2,NA,TGCGCCAGCAGCTTGACGGGAGTCGCCGGGGAGCTGTTTTTT,CASSLTGVAGELFF
TRBD2,TRBV7-9,TRBJ2-3,once,TGTGCCAGCAGCTCCTCCCAAGCGGGGAGCACAGATACGCAGTATTTT,CASSSSQAGSTDTQYF
NA,TRBV12-3/TRBV12-4,TRBJ1-1,NA,TGTGCCAGCACTCCTTATGGGAGGAGTGAAGCTTTCTTT,CASTPYGRSEAFF
NA,TRBV12-3/TRBV12-4,TRBJ1-5,NA,TGTGCCAGCAGTTTCGGCTTCGGGCAGCCCCAGCATTTT,CASSFGFGQPQHF
TRBD1,TRBV19,TRBJ1-3,NA,TGTGCCAGCGACAGGGGGCTCTCTGGAAACACCATATATTTT,CASDRGLSGNTIYF
TRBD1,TRBV5-1,TRBJ1-1,NA,TGCGCCAGCAGCGATGTTTGGACAGGGAGTTTCAACACTGAAGCTTTCTTT,CASSDVWTGSFNTEAFF
NA,TRBV3-1/TRBV3-2,TRBJ1-2,NA,TGTGCCAGCAGCCAGGGGCGGGGGGACTATGGCTACACCTTC,CASSQGRGDYGYTF
TRBD1,TRBV7-9,TRBJ1-1,NA,TGTGCCAGCAGCCGCCCAGGGGGGAACACTGAAGCTTTCTTT,CASSRPGGNTEAFF
NA,TRBV7-9,TRBJ2-2,NA,TGTGCCAGCAGCTTTAATCCCGGGGAGCTGTTTTTT,CASSFNPGELFF
TRBD1,TRBV6-5,TRBJ2-2,NA,TGTGCCAGCAGGACAGGGGGAGCGAACACCGGGGAGCTGTTTTTT,CASRTGGANTGELFF
TRBD1,TRBV27,TRBJ2-3,NA,TGTGCCAGCAGGGAACAGGGGACAGATACGCAGTATTTT,CASREQGTDTQYF